One sample yielded the 31 T cell receptor beta chains listed below, sequenced in a study of blood T cell repertoires in COVID-19. Measured with immunoSEQ multiplex PCR; TCRdb has only the in-frame clones, and not every one. The data contain about 100,000 clones, roughly 84% of them seen just once; the ten biggest clones take up around 4.4%. The sequenced sample consisted of peripheral blood. All receptors come from a human donor in a cohort sampled during active COVID-19.

The chain joins TRBV24-1 to TRBJ2-2; 7 bases line up with TRBD2. The V segment lost 8 bases and the J segment 3 bases; nucleotides outside the gene matches: 5. CDR1 and CDR2 from the germline V gene are KGHDR and SFDVKD. The CDR3 covers 14 residues. The CDR3 DNA is TGTGCCACCACAACTAGCGTAGACACCGGGGAGCTGTTTTTT. It is translated as CATTTSVDTGELFF.

This rearrangement joins TRBV5-4 to TRBJ1-2; a weak D match, TRBD1 (5 bases). V lost 4 bases and J lost 3, with 10 bases in between. The germline V gene has CDR1 SGHNT and CDR2 YYREEE (reference sequence). The CDR3 loop spans 13 amino acids. The CDR3 DNA is TGTGCCAGCAGCCCTGGGGGGGACTATGGCTACACCTTC. As protein: CASSPGGDYGYTF.

This sequence joins TRBV30 and TRBJ2-1, with TRBD2 matching over 8 bases. This CDR3 comprises 16 residues. In germline, CDR1 is GTSNPN, CDR2 SVGIG (reference sequence). The V and J ends lost 0 bases and 2 bases, in that order; junction bases with no gene match: 6. The CDR3, as DNA: TGTGCCTGGAGTGTAGGGCCGGGAGGGACCTACAATGAGCAGTTCTTC. It codes for CAWSVGPGGTYNEQFF.

This rearrangement joins TRBV18 to TRBJ1-2; D may be TRBD1 (5 bases). Germline V gene lookup returns CDR1 KGHSH and CDR2 LQKENI. V lost 6 bases to trimming and J lost 3 bases, with 8 bases between them. The CDR3 is 12 residues long. The CDR3 DNA is TGTGCCAGCTCGGAAGGGGACTATGGCTACACCTTC. Residues: CASSEGDYGYTF.

The V gene is TRBV2, the J gene TRBJ1-1, with 7 bases fitting TRBD1. This CDR3 is built from 14 residues. Trimming took 2 bases from V and 6 from J; bases not matched to a gene: 6. CDR1 SNHLY and CDR2 FYNNEI come from the germline V gene. CDR3 DNA sequence: TGTGCCAGCAGTGAATTTGAGGGGGCCTCTGAAGCTTTCTTT. This codes for CASSEFEGASEAFF.

The chain employs TRBV7-2 and TRBJ1-4; the match to TRBD1 covers 10 bases. V shed 3 bases, J shed 8 bases, and the junction held 9 bases outside the gene matches. This CDR3 comprises 16 residues. Germline V CDR1 and CDR2: SGHTA, FQGNSA. This CDR3 reads CASSFQEPGQGEKLFF. CDR3 sequence (DNA): TGTGCCAGCAGCTTTCAAGAACCGGGACAGGGGGAAAAACTGTTTTTT.

This clone has only one observation. This chain links TRBV3-1 (or the pseudogene TRBV3-2) with TRBJ1-1; D gene ambiguous. Trimming shortened V by 0 bases and J by 6 bases, and 17 bases separated the two germline ends. CDR1 and CDR2 (germline): LGHDT, YNNKEL (reference sequence). The CDR3 sequence is 16 residues long. The CDR3: CASSQDRGRIISEAFF. The CDR3 DNA follows: TGTGCCAGCAGCCAAGATCGAGGCCGTATTATCTCTGAAGCTTTCTTT.

This clone turned up a few times. This CDR3 reads CASSRSGISGNTIYF. The CDR3 DNA reads TGTGCCAGCAGCCGGTCAGGGATAAGTGGAAACACCATATATTTT. The chain combines TRBV5-5 with TRBJ1-3; tentatively, D is TRBD1 (5 bases). Germline V gives CDR1 SGHKS, CDR2 YYEKEE (reference sequence). Trimming removed 4 bases from V and 3 bases from J, with 14 bases in between. The CDR3 is 15 amino acids.

The V and J genes are TRBV6-6 and TRBJ1-1; possible D gene TRBD1, 5 bases. Germline values: CDR1 MNHNY, CDR2 SVGAGI (reference sequence). There are 14 residues in the CDR3. V was trimmed by 11 bases and J by 0 bases, leaving 16 bases between them. The CDR3 loop is CAGSSGIMNTEAFF. The CDR3 coding sequence is TGTGCCGGATCTTCAGGGATAATGAACACTGAAGCTTTCTTT.

V usage is TRBV9 and J usage is TRBJ1-1; the D gene is possibly TRBD1 (6 bases). V shed 3 bases and J shed 1 base, with 10 bases lying between them. Per the germline V gene, CDR1 is SGDLS and CDR2 is YYNGEE. This CDR3 contains 14 residues. This CDR3 reads CASSAMDRNTEAFF. CDR3 coding DNA: TGTGCCAGCAGCGCCATGGACAGGAACACTGAAGCTTTCTTT.

The V call is TRBV28, the J call TRBJ1-2, with unresolved D. The CDR3 is made up of 12 amino acids. Germline-derived CDR1 and CDR2 are MDHEN and SYDVKM. V lost 7 bases and J 7 bases, leaving 13 bases between the germline ends. CDR3 nucleotides: TGTGCCAGCAACTCGGGTCGCCTTGGCTACACCTTC. This gives the protein CASNSGRLGYTF.

The chain is built from TRBV19 and TRBJ1-2, with 9 bases lining up with TRBD1. After removal of 6 bases from V and 5 bases from J, the junction contained 7 bases not matched to a gene. Germline V gene data show CDR1 as LNHDA and CDR2 as SQIVND (reference sequence). This CDR3 has 14 amino acids. The CDR3 is CASRPPDRGYGYTF. Here the CDR3 DNA reads TGTGCCAGTAGACCCCCGGACAGGGGTTATGGCTACACCTTC.

The genes are TRBV10-1 and TRBJ2-7; 11 bases match TRBD2. The germline V gene has CDR1 WNHNN and CDR2 SYGVQD (reference sequence). The CDR3 totals 17 residues. After removal of 3 bases from V and 2 bases from J, the junction contained 9 bases not matched to a gene. The DNA of the CDR3 is TGCGCCAGCAGTGACTCCTCGACTAGCGGGAATCCCTACGAGCAGTACTTC. It encodes CASSDSSTSGNPYEQYF.

On this clone: The junction departs from germline at one end; a sequencing error may be responsible. V usage is TRBV9 and J usage is TRBJ2-6, with TRBD1 as a possible D gene (5 bases). The CDR3 extends over 16 amino acids. In germline, CDR1 is SGDLS, CDR2 YYNGEE. DNA for the CDR3: TGTGCCAGCAGCGTAGGCTGGGGCTCTGGGGCCAACGTTCTGACTTTC. The encoded protein is CASSVGWGSGANVLTF.

This chain joins TRBV2 and TRBJ1-1, with 7 positions matching TRBD1. This CDR3 is 15 amino acids long. Germline-derived CDR1 and CDR2 are SNHLY and FYNNEI. With 5 bases clipped from V and 0 bases from J, the junction kept 6 bases outside the gene matches. Here the CDR3 DNA reads TGTGCCAGCAGTCCCACAGGGGTGGTGAACACTGAAGCTTTCTTT. This translates into CASSPTGVVNTEAFF.

The rearrangement joins TRBV7-8 to TRBJ2-5; tentatively, D is TRBD2 (6 bases). The V end lost 5 bases, the J end lost 7 bases, and 20 bases lay between the germline ends. The germline V gene encodes CDR1 SGHVS and CDR2 FQNEAQ. The length of the CDR3 is 15 residues. CDR3 in DNA: TGTGCCAGCAGCCCTGGGCGGGGTGGAAGAGGGACCCAGTACTTC. This encodes CASSPGRGGRGTQYF.

The chain is built from TRBV6-2 or TRBV6-3 and TRBJ2-7; 8 bases map to TRBD2. Germline lookup yields CDR1 MNHEY and CDR2 SVGEGT. The V and J ends lost 1 base and 6 bases, in that order; junction bases with no gene match: 8. The CDR3 length is 15 residues. The CDR3 region is CASSYFQREKTEQYF. In nucleotides, the CDR3 is TGTGCCAGCAGTTACTTTCAGCGGGAGAAGACCGAGCAGTACTTC.

V usage is TRBV9 and J usage is TRBJ2-5; 9 bases are a match to TRBD2. The V segment lost 3 bases and the J segment 1 base; nucleotides outside the gene matches: 7. Germline lookup yields CDR1 SGDLS and CDR2 YYNGEE. The CDR3 has 16 amino acids. The CDR3 loop is CASSAHLAGSQETQYF. DNA of the CDR3: TGTGCCAGCAGCGCCCATCTAGCGGGATCCCAAGAGACCCAGTACTTC.

The chain couples TRBV7-2 to TRBJ2-6; a weak D match, TRBD2 (6 bases). This CDR3 contains 15 residues. V was clipped by 4 bases and J by 1 base, with 8 bases between them. Germline V gives CDR1 SGHTA, CDR2 FQGNSA. The CDR3, as DNA: TGTGCCAGCAGCTCCCGGGGGTCTGGGGCCAACGTCCTGACTTTC. Its protein product is CASSSRGSGANVLTF.

A remark on this clone: Other DNA sequences within the sample encode an identical CDR3. The rearrangement links TRBV5-1 to TRBJ2-3; TRBD1 matches 8 bases. V gave up 0 bases and J gave up 3 bases; unmatched junction bases: 0. CDR1 and CDR2 (germline): SGHRS, YFSETQ. The CDR3 totals 14 residues. Written as DNA, the CDR3 is TGCGCCAGCAGCTTGGGGACAGGGACAGATACGCAGTATTTT. Its translation is CASSLGTGTDTQYF.

V is TRBV5-1 and J is TRBJ1-1, with 8 bases identical to TRBD1. This CDR3 contains 14 residues. With V trimmed by 4 bases and J by 5 bases, 7 bases remained unmatched. Germline values: CDR1 SGHRS, CDR2 YFSETQ. The CDR3 loop is CASSRTGGETEAFF. The DNA of the CDR3 is TGCGCCAGCAGCAGAACAGGGGGAGAAACTGAAGCTTTCTTT.

This clone was found once. The chain is built from TRBV20-1 and TRBJ2-7; perhaps TRBD2 as D (5 bases). V was shortened by 3 bases and J by 6 bases, with 9 bases between the two germline ends. CDR1 DFQATT and CDR2 SNEGSKA come from the germline V gene (reference sequence). The CDR3 totals 11 residues. CDR3 coding DNA: TGCAGTGCTAGTGTCGGGGTCGAGCAGTACTTC. Translating it yields CSASVGVEQYF.

The gene calls are TRBV14 and TRBJ2-7; no clear D. The CDR3 spans 13 residues. V gave up 4 bases and J gave up 7 bases, with 14 bases separating them. Per germline, CDR1 SGHDN and CDR2 FVKESK. The CDR3 spells CASSPTRPGEQYF. The CDR3 region has the DNA TGTGCCAGCAGCCCGACCCGGCCGGGTGAGCAGTACTTC.

V and J are TRBV7-8 and TRBJ2-1; 8 bases line up with TRBD2. J lost 8 bases, V lost 5 bases, and 11 bases had no gene match. Germline CDR1 is SGHVS and CDR2 is FQNEAQ. The CDR3 extends over 15 amino acids. CDR3 amino acids: CASSPKREIRYEQFF. The CDR3, as DNA: TGTGCCAGCAGCCCGAAGCGGGAGATTAGGTATGAGCAGTTCTTC.

CDR3 sequence (DNA): TGCAGCGTTTCACGACAGGGAGGAGGCGGGGAGCTGTTTTTT. Its protein is CSVSRQGGGGELFF. This chain joins TRBV29-1 and TRBJ2-2; D perhaps matches TRBD1 (7 bases). From germline, CDR1 is SQVTM and CDR2 ANQGSEA. The CDR3 has 14 residues. Trimming removed 5 bases from V and 7 bases from J, with 17 bases in between.

The CDR3 reads CASSRARDRISPLHF. The CDR3 nucleotides are TGTGCCAGTAGTAGAGCCCGGGACAGGATTTCACCCCTCCACTTT. The chain is built from TRBV19 and TRBJ1-6; 8 bases match TRBD1. CDR3 length: 15 amino acids. V shed 4 bases and J 9 bases; nucleotides not matched to a gene: 8. Germline V lookup: CDR1 LNHDA, CDR2 SQIVND (reference sequence). The variable domain in full, completed from reference TRBV19 and TRBJ1-6, reads DGGITQSPKYLFRKEGQNVTLSCEQNLNHDAMYWYRQDPGQGLRLIYYSQIVNDFQKGDIAEGYSVSREKKESFPLTVTSAQKNPTAFYLCASSRARDRISPLHFGNGTRLTVT.

The V call is TRBV4-1, the J call TRBJ2-1, with TRBD1 matching over 8 bases. This CDR3 comprises 15 residues. Per the germline V gene, CDR1 is MGHRA and CDR2 is YSYEKL. The V segment lost 0 bases and the J segment 10 bases; nucleotides outside the gene matches: 8. The CDR3: CASSQDRGTGEEQFF. The DNA of the CDR3 is TGCGCCAGCAGCCAAGATCGAGGGACAGGAGAGGAGCAGTTCTTC.

The chain uses TRBV5-1 and TRBJ2-1; 15 bases match TRBD2. Germline-derived CDR1 and CDR2 are SGHRS and YFSETQ. V was clipped by 3 bases and J by 7 bases; unmatched bases: 8. The CDR3 is made up of 17 amino acids. The CDR3 region has the DNA TGCGCCAGCAGCTCGGGACTAGCGGGAGGAAGGTCGAATGAGCAGTTCTTC. Protein: CASSSGLAGGRSNEQFF.

The V gene is TRBV12-5, the J gene TRBJ2-1; D gene unclear. CDR3 size: 15 residues. Germline CDR1 reads LGHNT; CDR2 reads FRNRAP. V shed 1 base and J shed 1 base, with 8 bases lying between them. DNA of the CDR3: TGTGCTAGTGGTTTGGGGCGGAAATCCTACAATGAGCAGTTCTTC. Amino acid sequence: CASGLGRKSYNEQFF.

Written as DNA, the CDR3 is TGTGCCAGCAGCTTCAATAGAGGGTCTCAAGAGACCCAGTACTTC. This codes for CASSFNRGSQETQYF. This rearrangement joins TRBV11-1 to TRBJ2-5; tentatively, D is TRBD2 (5 bases). V was pared by 3 bases and J by 2 bases, with 13 bases between. Germline CDR1 SGHAT, CDR2 FQDESV (reference sequence). This CDR3 comprises 15 residues.

This rearrangement joins TRBV7-2 to TRBJ2-1; 12 positions agree with TRBD2. The V gene end was trimmed by 5 bases and the J gene end by 5 bases; junction bases not matched to a gene: 4. Germline V gives CDR1 SGHTA, CDR2 FQGNSA. This CDR3 contains 15 residues. CDR3: CASSVRLAGDNEQFF. CDR3 nucleotide sequence: TGTGCCAGCAGCGTCCGACTAGCGGGAGACAATGAGCAGTTCTTC.